The 16 T cell receptor beta chains presented below share a single source sample, sequenced in a study of cytomegalovirus exposure and HLA in healthy donors. The primer mix had 60 Vbeta and 13 Jbeta primers. Clones were read by immunoSEQ multiplex PCR, and TCRdb kept only the in-frame ones, dropping some. The sample shows approximately 150,000 clones, approximately 78% of them seen only once. Specimen: PBMCs. Receptor source: a woman in her twenties or thirties in good health and CMV-seropositive.

V and J are TRBV5-1 and TRBJ1-5; tentative D call: TRBD1 (6 bases). Trimming took off 1 base at V and 3 bases at J, with 8 bases between the two ends. Germline loops: CDR1 SGHRS, CDR2 YFSETQ. The CDR3 loop spans 14 amino acids. CDR3 sequence reads: CASSLSGANQPQHF. As DNA, the CDR3 is TGCGCCAGCAGCTTGTCAGGGGCCAATCAGCCCCAGCATTTT.

J is TRBJ2-3 and V is TRBV27; no clear D. CDR3 size: 16 residues. The V end was cut by 3 bases, the J end by 2 bases, with 15 bases between. Looked up from germline, CDR1 is MNHEY and CDR2 is SMNVEV (reference sequence). CDR3 loop: CASSFFLGAHTDTQYF. CDR3 nucleotide sequence: TGTGCCAGCAGTTTTTTCCTGGGCGCACACACAGATACGCAGTATTTT.

This clone was detected only a few times. V and J are TRBV5-1 and TRBJ2-5, with 12 bases aligning to TRBD2. CDR3 length equals 19 residues. V lost 0 bases to trimming and J lost 5 bases; unmatched junction nucleotides: 14. Germline CDR1 reads SGHRS; CDR2 reads YFSETQ. The DNA of the CDR3 is TGCGCCAGCAGCTTGGCTTATTTCGCTAGCGGGGGGGCCGAGGAGACCCAGTACTTC. Amino acid sequence: CASSLAYFASGGAEETQYF.

This clone has just one count. The J gene is TRBJ1-5, the V gene TRBV7-2; D is perhaps TRBD1 (5 bases). The germline V gene has CDR1 SGHTA and CDR2 FQGNSA. V lost 5 bases and J lost 7, with 18 bases in between. The CDR3 loop spans 15 amino acids. The CDR3 spells CASSLGSGQGQPQHF. Written as DNA, the CDR3 is TGTGCCAGCAGCCTGGGGTCGGGTCAGGGCCAGCCCCAGCATTTT.

The chain couples TRBV2 to TRBJ2-7; a possible D gene is TRBD1 (5 bases). Germline-derived CDR1 and CDR2 are SNHLY and FYNNEI. Trimming stripped 6 bases from V and 2 bases from J, with 11 bases between. The CDR3 loop spans 13 amino acids. In DNA form, the CDR3 reads TGTGCCAGCAGGATGACAGCGACCTACGAGCAGTACTTC. It is translated as CASRMTATYEQYF.

This clone was found once. V gene TRBV5-1 combines with J gene TRBJ2-3; tentative D call: TRBD1 (8 bases). Trimming removed 3 bases at V and 2 bases at J, with 13 bases between. CDR3 length: 15 amino acids. The germline V gene has CDR1 SGHRS and CDR2 YFSETQ. The CDR3 region is CASSWGGQVTDTQYF. CDR3 sequence (DNA): TGCGCCAGCAGCTGGGGGGGACAGGTCACAGATACGCAGTATTTT. The complete variable domain, with remaining parts taken from reference TRBV5-1 and TRBJ2-3, reads KAGVTQTPRYLIKTRGQQVTLSCSPISGHRSVSWYQQTPGQGLQFLFEYFSETQRNKGNFPGRFSGRQFSNSRSEMNVSTLELGDSALYLCASSWGGQVTDTQYFGPGTRLTVL.

V gene TRBV27 combines with J gene TRBJ2-7; TRBD2 agrees at 7 bases. CDR3 length: 16 residues. From germline, CDR1 is MNHEY and CDR2 SMNVEV (reference sequence). J lost 0 bases, V lost 6 bases, and 11 bases had no gene match. As DNA, the CDR3 is TGTGCCAGCAGGCTAACGGGGGGACCTACCTCCTACGAGCAGTACTTC. It encodes CASRLTGGPTSYEQYF.

The genes are TRBV5-6 and TRBJ2-2; tentative D call: TRBD1 (5 bases). CDR3 length equals 15 residues. Trimming shortened V by 3 bases and J by 4 bases, and 13 bases separated the two germline ends. Germline CDR1 SGHDT, CDR2 YYEEEE. The CDR3 sequence is CASSSRDSFTGELFF. For the CDR3, the DNA is TGTGCCAGCAGCTCCCGAGACAGTTTCACCGGGGAGCTGTTTTTT. Based on the CDR3 plus reference TRBV5-6 and TRBJ2-2, the full variable domain is DAGVTQSPTHLIKTRGQQVTLRCSPKSGHDTVSWYQQALGQGPQFIFQYYEEEERQRGNFPDRFSGHQFPNYSSELNVNALLLGDSALYLCASSSRDSFTGELFFGEGSRLTVL.

This sequence joins TRBV28 and TRBJ2-4; possible D gene TRBD2, 6 bases. CDR3 length: 15 residues. Germline V CDR1 and CDR2: MDHEN, SYDVKM. Trimming removed 6 bases at V and 1 base at J, with 13 bases between. Here the CDR3 reads CASRPGRGAKNIQYF. The CDR3 bases are TGTGCCAGCAGACCCGGCCGGGGGGCCAAAAACATTCAGTACTTC.

As to this clone: The sample carries other DNA sequences with the same CDR3. J is TRBJ2-2 and V is TRBV9; D ambiguous. The V and J ends lost 1 base and 8 bases respectively, with 6 bases between them. CDR3 length equals 12 residues. CDR1 is SGDLS, CDR2 YYNGEE, per germline. The CDR3 DNA is TGTGCCAGCAGCGTAAACTCGGGGGAGCTGTTTTTT. This codes for CASSVNSGELFF.

The chain is built from TRBV19 and TRBJ2-2, with a possible D match to TRBD1 (5 bases). Trimming took 6 bases from V and 4 from J, leaving 12 bases between them. In germline, CDR1 is LNHDA, CDR2 SQIVND (reference sequence). The CDR3 runs 14 residues. The CDR3 spells CASRSLQGTGELFF. CDR3 nucleotide sequence: TGTGCCAGTAGATCCCTCCAGGGCACCGGGGAGCTGTTTTTT.

The V and J genes are TRBV9 and TRBJ2-2; no definite D call. The germline V gene has CDR1 SGDLS and CDR2 YYNGEE. Trimming left V 0 bases short and J 2 bases short, with 11 bases between. The CDR3 runs to 16 residues. Here the CDR3 reads CASSVAFGINTGELFF. CDR3 bases: TGTGCCAGCAGCGTAGCTTTCGGTATTAACACCGGGGAGCTGTTTTTT. Using reference TRBV9 and TRBJ2-2 for the parts outside the CDR3, the full variable domain is DSGVTQTPKHLITATGQRVTLRCSPRSGDLSVYWYQQSLDQGLQFLIQYYNGEERAKGNILERFSAQQFPDLHSELNLSSLELGDSALYFCASSVAFGINTGELFFGEGSRLTVL.

This chain links TRBV6-1 with TRBJ1-6, with D possibly being TRBD1 (5 bases). The CDR3 covers 16 residues. Trimming removed 1 base at V and 9 bases at J, with 16 bases between. The germline V gene has CDR1 MNHNS and CDR2 SASEGT. CDR3 sequence reads: CASSEGVGVLGSPLHF. CDR3 nucleotide sequence: TGTGCCAGCAGTGAAGGTGTAGGGGTACTTGGTTCACCCCTCCACTTT.

V is TRBV6-5 and J is TRBJ1-5; D remains ambiguous. V gave up 9 bases and J gave up 4 bases, with 10 bases separating them. Germline loops: CDR1 MNHEY, CDR2 SVGAGI. CDR3 length: 12 amino acids. The chain's CDR3 is CASREGNQPQHF. The CDR3 DNA reads TGTGCCAGTAGGGAGGGTAATCAGCCCCAGCATTTT.

This sequence joins TRBV9 and TRBJ1-6; D gene ambiguous. V dropped 7 bases and J dropped 0 bases, with 11 bases sitting between them. Germline CDR1 and CDR2: SGDLS and YYNGEE. The CDR3 extends over 15 amino acids. The CDR3 DNA reads TGTGCCAGCGGTTTTGGGAGCTCCTATAATTCACCCCTCCACTTT. Translated, it gives CASGFGSSYNSPLHF.

This chain connects TRBV2 to TRBJ1-2, with D maybe TRBD1 (6 bases). This CDR3 is built from 15 residues. V was trimmed by 4 bases and J by 1 base, leaving 13 bases between them. Germline V lookup: CDR1 SNHLY, CDR2 FYNNEI. CDR3 in amino acids: CASSVEGVNNYGYTF. The CDR3 DNA reads as TGTGCCAGCAGTGTTGAGGGGGTCAATAACTATGGCTACACCTTC.